Sequencing of this TCR beta chain was carried out in a study of cytomegalovirus exposure and HLA in healthy donors. Whole-study findings and limits: With high specificity and sensitivity, the classifier reportedly diagnosed cytomegalovirus status.

Some clones are missing from TCRdb's copy, which holds only in-frame ones; the method was immunoSEQ multiplex PCR. Of tens of thousands of clones detected, approximately 94% appear once; the ten largest clones hold approximately 2%. Per the germline V gene, CDR1 is SNHLY and CDR2 is FYNNEI. The length of the CDR3 is 15 residues. The J segment lost 3 bases and the V segment lost 7 bases, leaving 9 bases of the junction unmatched. As to this clone: No antigen is known for it.

The source material was PBMCs. This TCR was sampled from a woman younger than 35 in good health and CMV-seropositive. The rearrangement joins TRBV2 to TRBJ1-5, with 7 bases matching TRBD1. CDR3 DNA: TGTGCCAGCACCCGAACGGGACAGAACAATCAGCCCCAGCATTTT. Translating it yields CASTRTGQNNQPQHF. The whole variable domain, remainder taken from reference TRBV2 and TRBJ1-5, is EPEVTQTPSHQVTQMGQEVILRCVPISNHLYFYWYRQILGQKVEFLVSFYNNEISEKSEIFDDQFSVERPDGSNFTLKIRSTKLEDSAMYFCASTRTGQNNQPQHFGDGTRLSIL.